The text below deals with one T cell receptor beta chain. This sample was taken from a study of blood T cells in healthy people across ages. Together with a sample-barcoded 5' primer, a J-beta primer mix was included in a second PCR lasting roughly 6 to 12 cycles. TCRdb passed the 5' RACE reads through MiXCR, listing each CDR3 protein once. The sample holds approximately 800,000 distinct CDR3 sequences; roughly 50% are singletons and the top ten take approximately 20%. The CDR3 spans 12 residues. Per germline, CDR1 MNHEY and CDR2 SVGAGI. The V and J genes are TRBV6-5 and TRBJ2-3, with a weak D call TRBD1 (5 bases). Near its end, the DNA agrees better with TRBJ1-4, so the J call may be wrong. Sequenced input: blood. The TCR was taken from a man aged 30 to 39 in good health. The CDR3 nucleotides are TGTGCCAGCAGTAACGCCCAGGGTCGACTGTTTTTT. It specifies CASSNAQGRLFF.